This TCR beta chain comes out of a study of shared clonotypes between healthy human individuals (dated by TCRdb to 2020 to 2021). Regarding the complete study: A couple of women and a few men aged 18 to 49 years were included in the cohort. For each donor, CD4 naive and CD4 memory were each run on three plates, CD8 naive on two plates, and CD8 memory on one plate. Blood TCR repertoires of four to six healthy adults were deeply sequenced to estimate repertoire size and the extent of clonotype sharing between individuals. Different laboratories and diverse techniques were used to prepare libraries and sequence TCR repertoires, to increase sequencing depth and limit assay-specific biases. Leukapheresis yielded between about 0.85 and 10 billion PBMCs per donor. Overall study results and their limits: Naive subsets generally had larger estimated clonotype richness than memory subsets did. Because the study included a small number of donors, the genetic and exposure-history diversity represented was limited. Pairwise subsampling led to the expectation that sequencing depth would affect the degree of clonotype sharing among donors. Even with the large sequencing depth, rarefaction of the sorted-subset datasets indicated that sequencing was incomplete. Sampling was restricted to blood, and TCR repertoires in tissues likely differ from the TCR repertoires found in blood. Approximately 5% of naive CD4, 3.5% of naive CD8, 2% to 2.5% of memory CD4, and 0.35% to 0.4% of memory CD8 clonotypes were shared across a handful of donors. Higher generation probabilities were observed for clonotypes shared by all four sorted-subset donors than for non-shared clonotypes.

The donors were healthy, HIV-negative adults who had no recently reported acute infections or vaccinations. All donors were Caucasian adults living in Nashville, Tennessee, USA. Magnetic negative selection was used to enrich CD4+ T cells, after which naive cells were positively selected on CD45RA and the negative fraction became the memory subset. Blood was obtained by leukapheresis, after which PBMCs were separated by Ficoll-Histopaque density gradient centrifugation and cryopreserved in liquid nitrogen vapor phase. Purity and quantity of every magnetically sorted T cell population were checked by analytical flow cytometry. Each sorted fraction had its genomic DNA isolated and then quantified by UV absorbance on a Nanodrop 2000c. Using the deep immunoSEQ assay, multiplex PCR amplified TCR CDR3 regions from genomic DNA. Extracted genomic DNA from each cell subset was spread evenly across all wells of several immunoSEQ 96-well plates, with each plate serving as a replicate. For sorted subsets, each replicate PCR was loaded with 200 ng genomic DNA, equivalent to roughly 30,000 T cell genomes. Purified libraries were measured with a Qubit 3.0 fluorometer, size-checked on a Bioanalyzer 2100, and measured again with the KAPA Library Quantification kit. Every immunoSEQ 96-well plate was sequenced on a dedicated single-read 150-cycle Illumina NextSeq 550 flow cell. Per the authors' processing: Because only junctional sequences without quality scores were contained in the immunoSEQ output, filtering matching that applied to full-length reads could not be performed. To assign V/J genes and CDR3, sequences were annotated against IMGT germline references using PyIR, a Python wrapper for IgBLAST v1.9. Reads were removed for weak V/J assignments (E-value above 1e-6), missing CDR3, stop codons, out-of-frame junctions, or ambiguous translated residues. V3J clonotypes were defined as sequences sharing an identical inferred V gene, J gene, and CDR3 amino acid sequence. Percentage overlap between repertoires was calculated by dividing the number of shared unique clonotypes by the size of the smaller repertoire. Repertoire richness was assessed with RTK rarefaction, the Chao1 estimator, and Recon v2.1 estimates of unobserved clonotypes. Generation probabilities for all TCRbeta clonotypes obtained by the gDNA method from four donors were computed using OLGA. Sourced from immuneACCESS, this table was stored by TCRdb with only in-frame sequences that have V and J called. A share of the clones is absent; for the studies checked, an unresolved V gene accounts for under half, and the remainder has no known explanation. For V, J and clone size, that table is used; D and trimming come from the DNA. The sample profile shows 950,000 to 1,100,000 clones; around 82% of them were found once. 0.55% to 0.7% of the sample belongs to the ten largest clones.

From cysteine to phenylalanine, the CDR3 is 20 amino acids long. This entry keeps only the CDR3 DNA: 60 bases, framed from base 1. The germline V gene specifies MNHNS as CDR1 and SASEGT as CDR2. Trimming takes 0 bases from V and 2 bases from J, and the germline ends sit 25 bases apart. A remark on this clone: The target of this receptor is not known. The input lacks base qualities; no much larger clone sits a single base away.

The TCR comes from a man aged 18 to 29 in good health. Some clones in this sample may be carry-over from other donors' samples. The material sequenced was memory CD4+ T cells from PBMCs. Sample cell subset or site, as interpreted from the label and publication: CD45RA-negative fraction. The V and J segments used are TRBV6-1 and TRBJ1-1; matching of 5 bases hints at TRBD1 as the D gene. This receptor carries the CDR3 CASSEAYGENRRFVNTEAFF. The sequenced DNA is TGTGCCAGCAGTGAAGCGTACGGCGAAAACAGGCGGTTTGTCAACACTGAAGCTTTCTTT.